This T cell receptor (beta chain) comes out of a study of cytomegalovirus exposure and HLA in healthy donors. Study-level points and caveats: In vitro testing confirmed three CMV-associated chains as specific for CMV antigens. Associated with HLA alleles at 0.05 false discovery rate in a later analysis were about 17,000 TCR beta sequences. The authors listed some 160 TCR beta chains as cytomegalovirus-associated.

Concerning this clone: Its antigen is unidentified.

The junction had 8 bases not matched to a gene; V was cut back by 1 base and J by 5 bases. CDR1 is MGHRA, CDR2 YSYEKL, per germline. This CDR3 contains 17 residues. The PCR made use of 60 Vbeta and 13 Jbeta primers. Assay: immunoSEQ multiplex PCR; the TCRdb copy retains only in-frame clones and omits some. The table has 150,000 to 200,000 clones, roughly 80% seen once; the top ten hold roughly 5%. This TCR derives from a man aged 30 to 45 in good health and CMV-seronegative. Sequencing used PBMCs. The chain combines TRBV4-1 with TRBJ2-2; 9 bases fit TRBD2. The CDR3 nucleotides are TGCGCCAGCAGCCAAGGGCTTAGCGGGAGTCGTACCGGGGAGCTGTTTTTT. Its translation is CASSQGLSGSRTGELFF.